This T cell receptor (beta chain) came from a study of glioma-infiltrating T cells. This clonotype was recorded at least ten times. Its antigen is undetermined. TCR alpha and beta CDR3 regions were amplified from RNA using iRepertoire nested multiplex PCR. Input was about 95-400 ng of tissue mRNA or PBMC total RNA. TCRdb independently ran MiXCR on the multiplex PCR reads; one entry per CDR3 protein. The repertoire holds roughly 190,000 distinct CDR3 sequences, with over 30% as singletons. This CDR3 region has 15 residues. The germline CDR1 and CDR2 sequences are MNHEY and SMNVEV (reference sequence). The V end was cut by 5 bases, the J end by 5 bases, with 15 bases between. Findings and limits, study-wide: Gliomas, especially low-grade, showed above-expected tissue-blood divergence; non-neoplastic patients showed below.

This chain connects TRBV27 to TRBJ1-4; D is unclear. The receptor was derived from a human donor with low-grade glioma or glioblastoma, undergoing nonglioma brain surgery, or in good health (not recorded which). The sequencing input was glioma tissue, nonneoplastic brain tissue, or PBMCs (not recorded which). The CDR3 sequence: CASSPQTRRNEKLFF. Written as DNA, the CDR3 is TGTGCCAGCAGTCCCCAGACCAGGAGGAATGAAAAACTGTTTTTT.